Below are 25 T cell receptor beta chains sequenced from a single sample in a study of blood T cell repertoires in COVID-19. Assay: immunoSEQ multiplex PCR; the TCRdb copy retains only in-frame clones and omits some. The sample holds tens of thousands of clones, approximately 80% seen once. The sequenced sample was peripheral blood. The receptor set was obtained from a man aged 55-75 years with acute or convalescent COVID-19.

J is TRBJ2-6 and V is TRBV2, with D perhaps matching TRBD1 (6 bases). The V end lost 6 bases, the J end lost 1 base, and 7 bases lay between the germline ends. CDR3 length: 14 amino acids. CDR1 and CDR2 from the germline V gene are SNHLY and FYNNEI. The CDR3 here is CASRGQSGANVLTF. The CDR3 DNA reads TGTGCCAGCAGAGGACAGTCTGGGGCCAACGTCCTGACTTTC.

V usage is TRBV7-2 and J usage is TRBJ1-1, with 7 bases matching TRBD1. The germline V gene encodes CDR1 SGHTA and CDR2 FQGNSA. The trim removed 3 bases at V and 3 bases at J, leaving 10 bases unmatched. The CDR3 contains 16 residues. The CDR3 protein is CASSFRQGSGHTEAFF. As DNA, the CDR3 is TGTGCCAGCAGCTTTCGACAGGGCAGCGGTCACACTGAAGCTTTCTTT.

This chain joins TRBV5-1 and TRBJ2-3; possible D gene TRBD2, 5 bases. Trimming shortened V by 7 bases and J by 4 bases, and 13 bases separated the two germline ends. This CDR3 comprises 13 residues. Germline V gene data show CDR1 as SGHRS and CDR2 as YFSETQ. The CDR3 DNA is TGCGCCAGCGGCGGGTACGGATCAGATACGCAGTATTTT. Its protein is CASGGYGSDTQYF.

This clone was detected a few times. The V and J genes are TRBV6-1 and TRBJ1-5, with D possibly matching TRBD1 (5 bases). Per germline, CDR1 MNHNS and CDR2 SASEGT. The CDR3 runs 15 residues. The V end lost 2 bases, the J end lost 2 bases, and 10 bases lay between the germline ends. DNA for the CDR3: TGTGCCAGCAGTGAAATGGGAGGGGGCAATCAGCCCCAGCATTTT. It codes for CASSEMGGGNQPQHF.

In DNA form, the CDR3 reads TGTGCCAGCAGCCCCCGTCTGGGAGGTGCTGGCTACACCTTC. This codes for CASSPRLGGAGYTF. This chain connects TRBV7-2 to TRBJ1-2; D gene unclear. Trimming cost V 5 bases and J 7 bases, with 17 bases left between them. Looked up from germline, CDR1 is SGHTA and CDR2 is FQGNSA. The CDR3 extends over 14 amino acids.

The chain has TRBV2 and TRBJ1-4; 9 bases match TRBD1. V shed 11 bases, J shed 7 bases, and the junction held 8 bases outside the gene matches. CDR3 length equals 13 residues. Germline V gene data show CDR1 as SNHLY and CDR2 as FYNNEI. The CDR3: CACAGTGSEKLFF. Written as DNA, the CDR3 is TGTGCCTGTGCCGGGACAGGGAGTGAAAAACTGTTTTTT.

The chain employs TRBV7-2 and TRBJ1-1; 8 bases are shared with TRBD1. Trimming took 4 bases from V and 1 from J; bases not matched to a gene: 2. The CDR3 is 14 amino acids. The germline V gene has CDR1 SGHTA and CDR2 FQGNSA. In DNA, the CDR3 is TGTGCCAGCAGCTCGGACAGGGCGAACACTGAAGCTTTCTTT. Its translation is CASSSDRANTEAFF.

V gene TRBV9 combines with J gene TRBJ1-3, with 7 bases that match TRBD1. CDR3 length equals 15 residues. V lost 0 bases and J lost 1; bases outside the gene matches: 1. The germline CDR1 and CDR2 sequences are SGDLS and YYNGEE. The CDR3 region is CASSVEGQSGNTIYF. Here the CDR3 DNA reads TGTGCCAGCAGCGTAGAGGGACAGTCTGGAAACACCATATATTTT.

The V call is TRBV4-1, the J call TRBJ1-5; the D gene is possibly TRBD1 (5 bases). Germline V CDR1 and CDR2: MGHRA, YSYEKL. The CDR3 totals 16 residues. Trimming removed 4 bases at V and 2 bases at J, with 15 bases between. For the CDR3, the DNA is TGCGCCAGCAGCCCGACTCAGGGTTACGGCAATCAGCCCCAGCATTTT. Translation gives CASSPTQGYGNQPQHF.

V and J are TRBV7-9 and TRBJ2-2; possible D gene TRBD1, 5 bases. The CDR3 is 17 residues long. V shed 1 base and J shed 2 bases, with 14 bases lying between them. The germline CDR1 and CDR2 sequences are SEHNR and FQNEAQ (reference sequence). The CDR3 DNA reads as TGTGCCAGCAGCTTAGAGGGGCTTTCGAGAAACACCGGGGAGCTGTTTTTT. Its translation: CASSLEGLSRNTGELFF. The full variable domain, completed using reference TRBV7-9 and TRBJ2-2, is DTGVSQNPRHKITKRGQNVTFRCDPISEHNRLYWYRQTLGQGPEFLTYFQNEAQLEKSRLLSDRFSAERPKGSFSTLEIQRTEQGDSAMYLCASSLEGLSRNTGELFFGEGSRLTVL.

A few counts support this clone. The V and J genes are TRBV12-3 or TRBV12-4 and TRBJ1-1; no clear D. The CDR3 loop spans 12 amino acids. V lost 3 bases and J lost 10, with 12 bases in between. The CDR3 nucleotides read TGTGCCAGCAGTTTGGCGGGAAAGGGAGCTTTCTTT. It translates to CASSLAGKGAFF.

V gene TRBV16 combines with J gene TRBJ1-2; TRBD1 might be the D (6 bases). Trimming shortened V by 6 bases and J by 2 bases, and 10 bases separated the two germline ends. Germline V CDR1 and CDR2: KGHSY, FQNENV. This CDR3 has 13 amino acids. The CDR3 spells CASSIRGNYGYTF. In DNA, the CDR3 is TGTGCCAGCAGTATAAGGGGGAACTATGGCTACACCTTC.

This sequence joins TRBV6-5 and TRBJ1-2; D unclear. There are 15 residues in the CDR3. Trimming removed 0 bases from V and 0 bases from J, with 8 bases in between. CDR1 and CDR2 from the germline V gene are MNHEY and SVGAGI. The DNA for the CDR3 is TGTGCCAGCAGTTACTCGCCAGATTCTAACTATGGCTACACCTTC. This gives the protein CASSYSPDSNYGYTF.

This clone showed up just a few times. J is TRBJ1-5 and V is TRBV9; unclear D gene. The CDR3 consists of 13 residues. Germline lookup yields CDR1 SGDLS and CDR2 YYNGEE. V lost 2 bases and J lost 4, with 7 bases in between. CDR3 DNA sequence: TGTGCCAGCAGCGTGTCCGGGAATCAGCCCCAGCATTTT. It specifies CASSVSGNQPQHF.

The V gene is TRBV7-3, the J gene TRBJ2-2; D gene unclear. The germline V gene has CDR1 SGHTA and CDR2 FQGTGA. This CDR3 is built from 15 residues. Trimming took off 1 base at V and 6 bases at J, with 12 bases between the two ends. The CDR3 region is CASSLSTAIAGELFF. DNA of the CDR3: TGTGCCAGCAGCTTAAGTACAGCTATAGCCGGGGAGCTGTTTTTT.

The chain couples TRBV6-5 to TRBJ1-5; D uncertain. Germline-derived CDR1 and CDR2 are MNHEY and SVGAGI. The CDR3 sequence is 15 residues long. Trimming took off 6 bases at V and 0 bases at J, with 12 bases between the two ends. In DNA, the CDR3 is TGTGCCAGCAGACAGATCGTAAATAGCAATCAGCCCCAGCATTTT. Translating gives CASRQIVNSNQPQHF.

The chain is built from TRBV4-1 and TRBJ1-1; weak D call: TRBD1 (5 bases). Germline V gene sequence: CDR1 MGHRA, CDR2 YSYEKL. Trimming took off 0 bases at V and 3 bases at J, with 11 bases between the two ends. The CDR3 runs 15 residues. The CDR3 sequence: CASSQDRGKYTEAFF. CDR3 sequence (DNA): TGCGCCAGCAGCCAAGATCGGGGGAAATACACTGAAGCTTTCTTT.

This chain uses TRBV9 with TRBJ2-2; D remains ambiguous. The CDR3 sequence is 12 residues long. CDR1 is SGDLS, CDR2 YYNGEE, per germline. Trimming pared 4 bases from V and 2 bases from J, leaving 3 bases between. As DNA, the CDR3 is TGTGCCAGCAGCCTTAACACCGGGGAGCTGTTTTTT. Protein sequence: CASSLNTGELFF.

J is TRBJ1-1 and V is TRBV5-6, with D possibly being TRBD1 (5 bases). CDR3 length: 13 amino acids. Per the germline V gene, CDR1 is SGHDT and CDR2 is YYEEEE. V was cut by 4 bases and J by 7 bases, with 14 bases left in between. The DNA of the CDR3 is TGTGCCAGCAGCCTTGCAGGGTCCGATGAAGCTTTCTTT. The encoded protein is CASSLAGSDEAFF.

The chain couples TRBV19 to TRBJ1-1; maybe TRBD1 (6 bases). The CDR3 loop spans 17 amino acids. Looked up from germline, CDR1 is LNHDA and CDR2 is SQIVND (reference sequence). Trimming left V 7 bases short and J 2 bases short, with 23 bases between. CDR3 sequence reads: CASTRTAQVSGNTEAFF. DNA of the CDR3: TGTGCCAGTACCAGGACAGCCCAGGTAAGCGGAAACACTGAAGCTTTCTTT.

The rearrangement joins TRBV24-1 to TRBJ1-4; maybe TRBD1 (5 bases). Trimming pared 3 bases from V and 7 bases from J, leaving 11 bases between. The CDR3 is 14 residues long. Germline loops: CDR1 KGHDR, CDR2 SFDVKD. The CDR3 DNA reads TGTGCCACCAGTGATGGTGGGACTGGTGAAAAACTGTTTTTT. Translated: CATSDGGTGEKLFF.

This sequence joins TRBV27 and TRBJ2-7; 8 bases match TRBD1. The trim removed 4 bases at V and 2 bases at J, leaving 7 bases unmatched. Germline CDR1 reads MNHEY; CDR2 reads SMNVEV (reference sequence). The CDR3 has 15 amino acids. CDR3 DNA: TGTGCCAGCAGTTCTACAGGGGGACCGACCTACGAGCAGTACTTC. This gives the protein CASSSTGGPTYEQYF.

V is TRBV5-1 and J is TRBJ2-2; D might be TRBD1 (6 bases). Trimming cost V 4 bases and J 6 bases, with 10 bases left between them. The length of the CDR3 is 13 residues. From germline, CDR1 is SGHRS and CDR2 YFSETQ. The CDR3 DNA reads TGCGCCAGCAGCCCGACAGGTCCCGGGGAGCTGTTTTTT. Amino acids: CASSPTGPGELFF.

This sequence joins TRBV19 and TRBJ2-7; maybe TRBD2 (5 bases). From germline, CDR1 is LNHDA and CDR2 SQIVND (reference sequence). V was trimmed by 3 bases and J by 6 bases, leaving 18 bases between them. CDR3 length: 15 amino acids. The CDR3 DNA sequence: TGTGCCAGTAGTATCGGAGGCACCTTGGCGACCGAGCAGTACTTC. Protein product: CASSIGGTLATEQYF.

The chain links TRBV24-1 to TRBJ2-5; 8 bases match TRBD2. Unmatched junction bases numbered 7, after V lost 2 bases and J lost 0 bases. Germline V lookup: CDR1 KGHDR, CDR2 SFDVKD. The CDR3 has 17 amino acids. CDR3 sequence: CATSDSSGGLYQETQYF. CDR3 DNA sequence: TGTGCCACCAGTGATTCCAGCGGGGGCCTGTACCAAGAGACCCAGTACTTC.